This TCR beta chain is from a study of T-cell memory formation after mild COVID-19. Using its own MiXCR run on the 5' RACE reads, TCRdb lists one record per CDR3 protein. The sample shows roughly 320,000 distinct CDR3 sequences, 25% to 30% of them seen only once. Notes on the study in general: Pre-infection memory harbored some responding clones, suggesting cross-reactive memory joined.

The table lists this clonotype with a few counts. What it binds is not known. The V gene lost 8 bases and the J gene lost 2 bases, with 21 bases spanning the gap. The CDR3 runs 16 residues. The chain links TRBV12-3 or TRBV12-4 to TRBJ2-5, with D perhaps matching TRBD1 or TRBD2 (5 bases each). The receptor was derived from an adult woman who had mild COVID-19 (a few samples of this study predate the infection). Cell type and time point are not known. The source material was PBMCs or a T cell subset sorted from them (not recorded which). The CDR3 reads CASGQGLGDPQETQYF. Here the CDR3 DNA reads TGTGCCAGCGGTCAGGGTCTGGGGGACCCTCAAGAGACCCAGTACTTC.